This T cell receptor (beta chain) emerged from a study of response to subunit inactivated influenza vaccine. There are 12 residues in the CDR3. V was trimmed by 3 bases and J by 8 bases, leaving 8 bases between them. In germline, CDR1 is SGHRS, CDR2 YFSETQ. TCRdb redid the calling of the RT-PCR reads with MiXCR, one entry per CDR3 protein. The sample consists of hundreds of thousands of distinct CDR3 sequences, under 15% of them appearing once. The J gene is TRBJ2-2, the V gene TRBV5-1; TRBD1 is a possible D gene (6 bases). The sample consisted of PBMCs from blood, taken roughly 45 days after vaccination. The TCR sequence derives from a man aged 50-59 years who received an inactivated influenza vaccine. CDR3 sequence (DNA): TGCGCCAGCAGCTCCGGACAGGGGGAGCTGTTTTTT. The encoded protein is CASSSGQGELFF.